Listed below are T cell receptor beta chains from one sample, sequenced in a study of tumor-infiltrating lymphocytes in primary liver carcinoma. TCRdb independently ran MiXCR on the multiplex PCR reads; one entry per CDR3 protein. The top ten clones hold around 8.5% of a sample with more than 100,000 distinct CDR3 sequences, roughly 69% of them seen once. What was sequenced was liver tumor tissue from sampling region 1. The receptors derive from a woman aged 55 to 70 with primary liver carcinoma and hepatitis B virus infection. The CDR3 runs from the conserved cysteine through the conserved F or W. Fields, in order: J gene, V gene, CDR3 protein.

>TRBJ2-7|TRBV6-6
CTSSYRTGLGYEQYF
>TRBJ2-1|TRBV28
CASSRGTGGFF
>TRBJ2-1|TRBV29-1
CSVGLAGGSNEQFF
>TRBJ2-2|TRBV6-5
CASRPGGFGELFF
>TRBJ1-6|TRBV6-6
CASTQGTGNSPLHF
>TRBJ1-4|TRBV6-5
CASSYSAGSNEKLFF
>TRBJ2-7|TRBV6-2/TRBV6-3
CASSYNRDYGQYF
>TRBJ2-7|TRBV7-8
CASSPLTGNTYEQYF
>TRBJ2-5|TRBV29-1
CSILPGTGETQYF
>TRBJ2-5|TRBV11-2
CASSPGGTQHF
>TRBJ2-1|TRBV14
CASSFGGDPRNEQFF
>TRBJ2-5|TRBV11-2
CASSLSPGLATQETQYF
>TRBJ2-1|TRBV6-5
CAVPGHDEQFF
>TRBJ2-1|TRBV21-1
CASSFEGSGLAGGLPDNEQFF
>TRBJ2-7|TRBV6-5
CAGGSSGRSCEQYF
>TRBJ1-4|TRBV19
CASSIWDGPNEKLFF
>TRBJ2-7|TRBV6-1
CASSAPDRASYVQYF
>TRBJ1-5|TRBV5-8
CASSSGHLYSNQPQHF
>TRBJ1-3|TRBV6-1
CASTPLWSSGNTIYF
>TRBJ2-7|TRBV6-6
CASSPPRTSGGGAGEQYF
>TRBJ2-3|TRBV11-3
CASSPNSGYTDTKYF
>TRBJ1-2|TRBV28
CASSPGDRAYGYTF
>TRBJ2-7|TRBV11-2
CASSSGGSFELYF
>TRBJ2-7|TRBV7-8
CASSLVRTDEQYF
>TRBJ1-5|TRBV6-9
CASLLGQPQHF
>TRBJ1-1|TRBV18
CASSPPGQGRTFF
>TRBJ1-1|TRBV6-5
CASSYSAAGGTEVFF
>TRBJ2-2|TRBV5-4
CASSRPTGELFF
>TRBJ2-7|TRBV6-5
CTSSRLGGYEQYF
>TRBJ2-7|TRBV24-1
CATSGPGHYPIYEQYF
>TRBJ2-3|TRBV5-4
CASSLAVTRQGIDTQYF
>TRBJ2-7|TRBV11-1
CASSFMPPGALYEQYF
>TRBJ2-2|TRBV11-2
CDSNPPQGPTGELFF
>TRBJ2-3|TRBV11-2
CVSSSGLAGTDTRYF
>TRBJ1-6|TRBV2
CASSDSGQRASPLHF
>TRBJ2-7|TRBV6-5
CATQGSLQLEQYF
>TRBJ2-4|TRBV28
CASSLGGTKNIQYF
>TRBJ1-4|TRBV5-1
CASSLGHYGGTNEKLFF
>TRBJ2-5|TRBV11-3
CASSPGTSGMKSQYF
>TRBJ1-5|TRBV6-6
CASNYTGASQPQHF
>TRBJ1-1|TRBV6-6
CASKRDTEAFF
>TRBJ2-6|TRBV5-1
CASSLGDGAGANVLTF
>TRBJ2-6|TRBV11-1
CASSLADSSSGANVPTF
>TRBJ2-7|TRBV7-8
CASSLVATYEQYF
>TRBJ2-1|TRBV7-9
CASWEGSYSEQFF
>TRBJ2-3|TRBV11-3
CASSLGPTYTQYF
>TRBJ2-6|TRBV28
CASTPFSGANVLTF
>TRBJ1-2|TRBV7-9
CASSQTGEGGYTF
>TRBJ1-1|TRBV11-2
CASSLHPGAGTEAFF
>TRBJ2-3|TRBV11-2
CANCLDRLAGFFDTQYF